This T cell receptor (beta chain) was recovered during a study of shared clonotypes between healthy human individuals. Overall study: CD4 naive cells filled three plates per donor, CD4 memory three, CD8 naive two and CD8 memory one.

Genomic DNA (from each subset) was split evenly across several immunoSEQ plates. The repertoire was sequenced with immunoSEQ multiplex PCR; TCRdb's copy has only in-frame clones and lacks some. The repertoire holds approximately 1,500,000 clones, with around 98% as singletons. The sequence was obtained from a man in his thirties or forties in good health. Sequenced sample: naive CD4+ T cells sorted from blood. This sample's subset: CD45RA+ positively selected.

The CDR3 sequence: CASSPGTGGQETQYF. The CDR3 DNA is TGTGCCAGCAGTCCCGGGACAGGGGGCCAAGAGACCCAGTACTTC. The gene calls are TRBV28 and TRBJ2-5, with 11 bases matching TRBD1. CDR1 and CDR2 from the germline V gene are MDHEN and SYDVKM. Losses at the gene ends were 5 bases for V and 1 base for J; bases not matched to a gene: 3. The CDR3 contains 15 residues. Complete variable domain (other parts from reference TRBV28 and TRBJ2-5): DVKVTQSSRYLVKRTGEKVFLECVQDMDHENMFWYRQDPGLGLRLIYFSYDVKMKEKGDIPEGYSVSREKKERFSLILESASTNQTSMYLCASSPGTGGQETQYFGPGTRLLVL.